This is a list of T cell receptor beta chains from one sample in a study of neurological immune-mediated disorders. TCRdb called the 5' RACE reads again in MiXCR, with one record for every CDR3 protein. The sample has 25,000 to 30,000 distinct CDR3 sequences; less than 25% are singletons. Material for sequencing was CD4+ T cells from blood. The receptors stem from a man aged 50 or older with HTLV-1-associated myelopathy (HAM/TSP). Both conserved end residues are part of each CDR3. Each record gives: clone size, D gene, V gene, CDR3 length, J gene, CDR3 protein, CDR3 DNA. The D gene is left open where the match is weak. Not every row has a clone size; where given, it reads once, few, many or a size class.

>many|TRBD1|TRBV11-2|16|TRBJ1-3
CASSGTGGSSGNTIYF
TGTGCCAGCAGCGGCACAGGGGGCAGCTCTGGAAACACCATATATTTT
>few|-|TRBV7-9|13|TRBJ2-1
CASSHRSYNEQFF
TGTGCCAGCAGCCACCGCTCCTACAATGAGCAGTTCTTC
>many|-|TRBV5-5|16|TRBJ1-2
CASSSSGTRANYGYTF
TGTGCCAGCAGCTCATCGGGGACAAGAGCTAACTATGGCTACACCTTC
>-|-|TRBV10-3|11|TRBJ1-1
CAISGSGVAFF
TGTGCCATCAGCGGTTCGGGGGTAGCTTTCTTT
>-|-|TRBV25-1|14|TRBJ2-7
CASSERGRVQKQYF
TGTGCCAGCAGTGAACGAGGCAGGGTCCAGAAGCAGTACTTC
>many|-|TRBV20-1|14|TRBJ1-3
CSVARGGTGNTIYF
TGCAGTGTTGCCCGAGGGGGAACTGGAAACACCATATATTTT
>few|TRBD1|TRBV20-1|15|TRBJ2-7
CSARGEVQGASEQYF
TGCAGTGCTAGAGGGGAGGTACAGGGGGCGAGCGAGCAGTACTTC
>many|-|TRBV20-1|15|TRBJ2-6
CSATPWGRGANVLTF
TGCAGTGCTACCCCGTGGGGTCGTGGGGCCAACGTCCTGACTTTC
>many|TRBD1|TRBV20-1|13|TRBJ2-7
CSFFRGQGGEQYF
TGCAGCTTCTTTCGGGGACAGGGGGGCGAGCAGTACTTC
>-|-|TRBV5-1|14|TRBJ2-1
CASSLRTDSDEQFF
TGCGCCAGCAGCCTCCGGACGGACTCCGACGAGCAGTTCTTC
>many|-|TRBV12-3/TRBV12-4|13|TRBJ1-2
CASSPRQVAGYTF
TGTGCCAGCAGTCCGCGACAGGTTGCTGGCTACACCTTC
>few|-|TRBV5-6|23|TRBJ2-2
CASSFYICSARRLAGGNTGELFF
-
>-|TRBD2|TRBV12-3/TRBV12-4|15|TRBJ2-7
CASSRGLAGAYEQYF
TGTGCCAGCAGTCGTGGACTAGCGGGGGCCTACGAGCAGTACTTC
>many|-|TRBV20-1|13|TRBJ2-2
CSASVANTGELFF
TGCAGTGCTTCGGTCGCGAACACCGGGGAGCTGTTTTTT
>medium-sized|-|TRBV5-1|14|TRBJ1-5
CASSQRGARQPQHF
TGCGCCAGCAGCCAAAGGGGGGCGAGGCAGCCCCAGCATTTT
>many|-|TRBV5-1|16|TRBJ2-6
CASSPPSLSGANVLTF
TGCGCCAGCAGCCCACCCTCCCTGTCTGGGGCCAACGTCCTGACTTTC
>many|TRBD2|TRBV5-1|15|TRBJ2-1
CASSLRTSGYNEQFF
TGCGCCAGCAGCTTGAGGACTAGCGGATACAATGAGCAGTTCTTC
>many|TRBD1|TRBV5-1|15|TRBJ2-3
CASSFGTASTDTQYF
TGCGCCAGCAGCTTCGGGACAGCTAGCACAGATACGCAGTATTTT
>many|-|TRBV29-1|14|TRBJ2-7
CSVEGGVGSYEQYF
TGCAGCGTTGAAGGCGGGGTAGGTTCCTACGAGCAGTACTTC
>-|-|TRBV6-6|14|TRBJ1-6
CASRIRDFNSPLHF
TGTGCCAGCAGAATTCGGGACTTTAATTCACCCCTCCACTTT
>many|-|TRBV5-1|12|TRBJ2-4
CASTGAKNIQYF
TGCGCCAGCACCGGAGCCAAAAACATTCAGTACTTC
>many|TRBD1|TRBV27|14|TRBJ2-7
CASSLGQGRYEQYF
TGTGCCAGCAGTTTAGGACAGGGTAGATACGAGCAGTACTTC
>few|TRBD1|TRBV6-6|14|TRBJ1-1
CASSPRTGGTEAFF
TGTGCCAGCAGTCCTAGGACAGGGGGTACTGAAGCTTTCTTT
>few|-|TRBV5-1|14|TRBJ2-1
CASSLGKEGNEQFF
TGCGCCAGCAGCTTGGGCAAGGAGGGGAATGAGCAGTTCTTC